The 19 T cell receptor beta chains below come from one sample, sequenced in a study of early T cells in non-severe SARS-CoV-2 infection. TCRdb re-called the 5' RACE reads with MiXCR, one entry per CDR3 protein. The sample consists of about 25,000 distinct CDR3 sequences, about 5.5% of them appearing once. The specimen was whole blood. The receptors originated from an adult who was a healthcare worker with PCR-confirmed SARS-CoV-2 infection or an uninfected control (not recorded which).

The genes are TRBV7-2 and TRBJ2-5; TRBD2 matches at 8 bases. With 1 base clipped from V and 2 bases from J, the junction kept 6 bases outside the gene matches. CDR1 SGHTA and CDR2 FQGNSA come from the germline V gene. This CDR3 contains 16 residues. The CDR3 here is CASSLVRGGTQETQYF. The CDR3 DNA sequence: TGTGCCAGCAGCTTAGTACGCGGGGGGACACAAGAGACCCAGTACTTC. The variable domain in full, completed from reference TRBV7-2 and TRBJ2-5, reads GAGVSQSPSNKVTEKGKDVELRCDPISGHTALYWYRQSLGQGLEFLIYFQGNSAPDKSGLPSDRFSAERTGGSVSTLTIQRTQQEDSAVYLCASSLVRGGTQETQYFGPGTRLLVL.

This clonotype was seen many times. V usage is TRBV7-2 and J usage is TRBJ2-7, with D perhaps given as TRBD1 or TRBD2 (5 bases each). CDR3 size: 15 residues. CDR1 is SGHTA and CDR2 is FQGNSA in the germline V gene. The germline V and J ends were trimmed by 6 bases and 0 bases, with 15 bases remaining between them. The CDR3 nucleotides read TGTGCCAGCAGTCGGACGGGACCAAGCTCCTACGAGCAGTACTTC. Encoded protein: CASSRTGPSSYEQYF. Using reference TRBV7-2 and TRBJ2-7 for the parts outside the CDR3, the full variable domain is GAGVSQSPSNKVTEKGKDVELRCDPISGHTALYWYRQSLGQGLEFLIYFQGNSAPDKSGLPSDRFSAERTGGSVSTLTIQRTQQEDSAVYLCASSRTGPSSYEQYFGPGTRLTVT.

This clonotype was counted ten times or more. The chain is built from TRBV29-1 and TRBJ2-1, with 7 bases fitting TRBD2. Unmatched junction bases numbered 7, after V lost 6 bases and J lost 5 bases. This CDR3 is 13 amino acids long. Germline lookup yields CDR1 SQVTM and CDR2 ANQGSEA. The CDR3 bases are TGCAGCGTGGGGCGGGGGACCCACAATGAGCAGTTCTTC. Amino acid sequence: CSVGRGTHNEQFF.

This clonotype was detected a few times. The CDR3 region is CASSPHTGGNQPQHF. Here the CDR3 DNA reads TGTGCCAGCAGCCCCCATACTGGGGGCAATCAGCCCCAGCATTTT. This chain connects TRBV7-8 to TRBJ1-5; D not resolved. Trimming stripped 5 bases from V and 2 bases from J, with 13 bases between. Germline V lookup: CDR1 SGHVS, CDR2 FQNEAQ. There are 15 residues in the CDR3.

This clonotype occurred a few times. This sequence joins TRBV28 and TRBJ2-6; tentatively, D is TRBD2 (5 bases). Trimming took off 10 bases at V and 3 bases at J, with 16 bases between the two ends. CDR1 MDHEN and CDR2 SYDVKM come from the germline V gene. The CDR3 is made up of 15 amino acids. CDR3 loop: CATELRTGGANVLTF. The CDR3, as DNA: TGTGCCACCGAACTTCGGACTGGTGGGGCCAACGTCCTGACTTTC.

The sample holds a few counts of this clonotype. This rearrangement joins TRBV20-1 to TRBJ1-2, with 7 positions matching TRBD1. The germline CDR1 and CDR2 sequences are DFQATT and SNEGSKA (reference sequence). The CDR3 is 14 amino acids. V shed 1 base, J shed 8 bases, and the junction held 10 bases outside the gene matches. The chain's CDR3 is CSARVQLNRGGYTF. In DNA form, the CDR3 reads TGCAGTGCTAGAGTCCAGCTGAACAGGGGCGGCTACACCTTC.

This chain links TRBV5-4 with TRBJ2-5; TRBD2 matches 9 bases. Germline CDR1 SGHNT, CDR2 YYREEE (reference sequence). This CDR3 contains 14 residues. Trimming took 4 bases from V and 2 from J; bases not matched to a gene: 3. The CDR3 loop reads CASSRSGRQETQYF. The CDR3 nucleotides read TGTGCCAGCAGCCGTAGCGGGAGACAAGAGACCCAGTACTTC.

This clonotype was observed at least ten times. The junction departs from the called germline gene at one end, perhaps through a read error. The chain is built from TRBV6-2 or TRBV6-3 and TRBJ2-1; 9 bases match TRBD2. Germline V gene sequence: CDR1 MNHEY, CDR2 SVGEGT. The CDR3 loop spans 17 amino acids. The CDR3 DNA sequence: TGTGCCAGCAGCTACTCACCTGCTAGCGGGGTTTACAATGAGCAGTTCTTC. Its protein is CASSYSPASGVYNEQFF.

CDR3 protein: CASSLRQGTPSYEQYF. CDR3 sequence (DNA): TGTGCCAGCAGCTTAAGACAGGGGACACCCTCCTACGAGCAGTACTTC. The chain employs TRBV11-2 and TRBJ2-7; 8 nucleotides agree with TRBD1. Trimming at V came to 2 bases and at J to 0 bases, leaving 6 bases not matched to a gene. Germline CDR1 is SGHAT and CDR2 is FQNNGV. This CDR3 is built from 16 residues.

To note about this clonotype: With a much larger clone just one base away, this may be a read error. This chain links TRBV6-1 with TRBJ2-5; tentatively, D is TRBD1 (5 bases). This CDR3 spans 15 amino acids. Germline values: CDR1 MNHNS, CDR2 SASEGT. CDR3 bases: TGTGCCAACAGTGACCCAGGGCGCCTGGGAGAGACCCAGTACTTC. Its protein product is CANSDPGRLGETQYF.

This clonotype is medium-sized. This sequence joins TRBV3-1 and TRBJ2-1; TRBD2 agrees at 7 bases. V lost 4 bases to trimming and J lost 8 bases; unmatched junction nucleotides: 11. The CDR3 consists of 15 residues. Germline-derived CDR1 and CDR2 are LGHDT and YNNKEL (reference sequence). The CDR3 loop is CASSRVGGGRYEQFF. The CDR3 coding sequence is TGTGCCAGCAGCCGCGTTGGCGGGGGTCGGTATGAGCAGTTCTTC.

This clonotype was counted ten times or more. The CDR3 region has the DNA TGTGCCAGCAGCCCCCAACAGCGGGGGGCGGATACGCAGTATTTT. The encoded protein is CASSPQQRGADTQYF. The chain combines TRBV7-2 with TRBJ2-3; TRBD2 agrees at 9 bases. The CDR3 spans 15 residues. After removal of 5 bases from V and 6 bases from J, the junction contained 9 bases not matched to a gene. Germline lookup yields CDR1 SGHTA and CDR2 FQGNSA.

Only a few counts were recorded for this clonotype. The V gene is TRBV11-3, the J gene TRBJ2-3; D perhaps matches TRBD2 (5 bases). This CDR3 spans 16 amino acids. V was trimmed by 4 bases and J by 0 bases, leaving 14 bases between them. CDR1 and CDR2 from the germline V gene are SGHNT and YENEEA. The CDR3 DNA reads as TGTGCCAGCAGCTCAGGACTCGGTTATAGCACAGATACGCAGTATTTT. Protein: CASSSGLGYSTDTQYF.

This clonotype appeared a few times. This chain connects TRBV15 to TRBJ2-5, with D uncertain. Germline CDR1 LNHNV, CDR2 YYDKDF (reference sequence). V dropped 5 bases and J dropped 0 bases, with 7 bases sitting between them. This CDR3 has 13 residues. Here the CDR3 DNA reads TGTGCCACCAGCCCAGGCAACCAAGAGACCCAGTACTTC. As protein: CATSPGNQETQYF.

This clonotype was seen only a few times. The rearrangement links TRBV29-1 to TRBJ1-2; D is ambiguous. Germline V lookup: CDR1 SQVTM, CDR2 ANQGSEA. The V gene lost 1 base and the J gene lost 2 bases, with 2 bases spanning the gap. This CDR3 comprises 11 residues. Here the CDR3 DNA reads TGCAGCGTTGAAGCGAACTATGGCTACACCTTC. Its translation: CSVEANYGYTF.

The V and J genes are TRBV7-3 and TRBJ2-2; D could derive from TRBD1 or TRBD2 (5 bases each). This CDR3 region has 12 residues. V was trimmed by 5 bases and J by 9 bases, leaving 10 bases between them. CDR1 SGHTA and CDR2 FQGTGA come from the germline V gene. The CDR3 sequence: CASSLAGRELFF. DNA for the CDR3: TGTGCCAGCAGCCTAGCAGGGCGGGAGCTGTTTTTT.

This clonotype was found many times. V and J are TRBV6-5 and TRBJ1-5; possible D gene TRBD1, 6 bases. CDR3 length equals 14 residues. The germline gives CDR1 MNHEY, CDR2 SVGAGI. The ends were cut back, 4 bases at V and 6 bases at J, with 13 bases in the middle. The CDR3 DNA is TGTGCCAGCAGTTCCTTAGGGGGAGTTCAGCCCCAGCATTTT. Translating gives CASSSLGGVQPQHF.

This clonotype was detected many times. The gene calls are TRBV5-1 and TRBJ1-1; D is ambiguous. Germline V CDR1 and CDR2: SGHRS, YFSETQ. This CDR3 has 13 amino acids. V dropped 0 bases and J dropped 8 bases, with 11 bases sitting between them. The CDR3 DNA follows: TGCGCCAGCAGCTTGGTCGTGGGTATGGAAGCTTTCTTT. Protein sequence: CASSLVVGMEAFF.

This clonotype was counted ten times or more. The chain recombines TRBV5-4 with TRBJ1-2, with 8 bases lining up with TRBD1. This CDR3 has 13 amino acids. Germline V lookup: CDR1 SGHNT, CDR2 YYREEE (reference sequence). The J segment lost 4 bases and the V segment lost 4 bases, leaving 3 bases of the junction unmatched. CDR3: CASSEQGVYGYTF. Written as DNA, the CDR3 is TGTGCCAGCAGCGAACAGGGGGTCTATGGCTACACCTTC.